This entry lists 20 T cell receptor beta chains sequenced from one sample in a study of OX40 agonist ivuxolimab in advanced cancers. Sequencing was performed with immunoSEQ multiplex PCR; in TCRdb, only in-frame clones are kept and a portion is missing. The sample has tens of thousands of clones, nearly 85% seen once; the top ten hold approximately 1.2%. Sequences were derived from CD4+ or CD8+ T cells sorted from blood, sampled in a trial of the OX40 agonist ivuxolimab. All receptors derive from an adult with an advanced solid tumor such as melanoma, head and neck, liver or kidney cancer.

This chain connects TRBV5-1 to TRBJ1-6; TRBD1 agrees at 8 bases. Per the germline V gene, CDR1 is SGHRS and CDR2 is YFSETQ. Germline trimming cut 0 bases from V and 11 bases from J; bases unmatched to any gene: 4. CDR3 length: 14 residues. Here the CDR3 reads CASSLAGQGAPLHF. The CDR3 region has the DNA TGCGCCAGCAGCTTGGCCGGACAGGGTGCACCCCTCCACTTT.

The CDR3 sequence is CASTPRTGTPDTQYF. CDR3 sequence (DNA): TGTGCCAGCACCCCCCGGACAGGGACCCCAGATACGCAGTATTTT. J is TRBJ2-3 and V is TRBV27; TRBD1 matches at 8 bases. The V gene's germline CDR1 is MNHEY and CDR2 SMNVEV (reference sequence). V was clipped by 7 bases and J by 4 bases; unmatched bases: 10. The CDR3 length is 15 residues.

This sequence joins TRBV27 and TRBJ1-5; TRBD1 aligns across 7 bases. V was clipped by 5 bases and J by 10 bases; unmatched bases: 14. The CDR3 sequence is 15 residues long. CDR1 is MNHEY and CDR2 is SMNVEV in the germline V gene (reference sequence). The CDR3 DNA sequence: TGTGCCAGCAGTACCCGACAGGGACCGTTCCCACCCCAGCATTTT. It specifies CASSTRQGPFPPQHF.

This chain links TRBV7-3 with TRBJ1-1; TRBD1 matches at 7 bases. There are 16 residues in the CDR3. V shed 1 base, J shed 0 bases, and the junction held 5 bases outside the gene matches. Per the germline V gene, CDR1 is SGHTA and CDR2 is FQGTGA. CDR3 loop: CASSLMNRGMNTEAFF. The CDR3 DNA is TGTGCCAGCAGCTTAATGAACAGGGGAATGAACACTGAAGCTTTCTTT.

In its sample, this clone was seen a few times. V is TRBV5-6 and J is TRBJ1-3; a weak D match, TRBD1 (6 bases). The CDR3 extends over 14 amino acids. V was clipped by 4 bases and J by 4 bases, with 12 bases between them. CDR1 is SGHDT and CDR2 is YYEEEE in the germline V gene. CDR3 sequence: CASSLRQAGNTIYF. For the CDR3, the DNA is TGTGCCAGCAGCCTGCGACAGGCGGGAAACACCATATATTTT. The whole variable domain, filled in from reference TRBV5-6 and TRBJ1-3, reads DAGVTQSPTHLIKTRGQQVTLRCSPKSGHDTVSWYQQALGQGPQFIFQYYEEEERQRGNFPDRFSGHQFPNYSSELNVNALLLGDSALYLCASSLRQAGNTIYFGEGSWLTVV.

This clone was seen just once. The chain combines TRBV5-4 with TRBJ1-3; 10 bases are a match to TRBD1. Germline CDR1 is SGHNT and CDR2 is YYREEE (reference sequence). The length of the CDR3 is 17 residues. V was pared by 0 bases and J by 3 bases, with 6 bases of the junction left unmatched. In DNA form, the CDR3 reads TGTGCCAGCAGCTTGGGATTGACAGGGGGCAGTGGAAACACCATATATTTT. Protein: CASSLGLTGGSGNTIYF. Full variable domain (rest looked up from reference TRBV5-4 and TRBJ1-3): ETGVTQSPTHLIKTRGQQVTLRCSSQSGHNTVSWYQQALGQGPQFIFQYYREEENGRGNFPPRFSGLQFPNYSSELNVNALELDDSALYLCASSLGLTGGSGNTIYFGEGSWLTVV.

This clone was recorded only once. The CDR3 coding sequence is TGTGCCAGCAGCTTAGCCCACTCTAACTATGGCTACACCTTC. It yields the protein CASSLAHSNYGYTF. V usage is TRBV7-2 and J usage is TRBJ1-2; D gene unclear. The V gene's germline CDR1 is SGHTA and CDR2 FQGNSA. V lost 0 bases, J lost 0 bases, and 5 bases lay in between. The CDR3 totals 14 residues.

The genes are TRBV18 and TRBJ1-2, with D unresolved. V was cut by 1 base and J by 2 bases, with 8 bases left in between. Germline V gene data show CDR1 as KGHSH and CDR2 as LQKENI. The CDR3 covers 14 residues. CDR3 DNA: TGTGCCAGCTCACCACTAACGCCGAACTATGGCTACACCTTC. Encoded protein: CASSPLTPNYGYTF.

A single count supports this clone. The chain is built from TRBV9 and TRBJ2-3; 10 bases match TRBD2. The germline gives CDR1 SGDLS, CDR2 YYNGEE. V gave up 0 bases and J gave up 3 bases; unmatched junction bases: 4. This CDR3 comprises 16 residues. CDR3 coding DNA: TGTGCCAGCAGCGTAGGGGCTAGCGGGGGTACAGATACGCAGTATTTT. It yields the protein CASSVGASGGTDTQYF.

This clone appeared a single time. This chain uses TRBV5-5 with TRBJ2-2; 9 positions match TRBD1. Unmatched junction bases numbered 10, after V lost 3 bases and J lost 7 bases. This CDR3 contains 16 residues. CDR1 and CDR2 (germline): SGHKS, YYEKEE (reference sequence). CDR3 amino acids: CASSSLDRGVHGELFF. CDR3 coding DNA: TGTGCCAGCAGCTCTCTGGACAGGGGAGTGCACGGGGAGCTGTTTTTT.

This clone has only one observation. The chain combines TRBV6-4 with TRBJ2-3; 8 bases are a match to TRBD2. CDR3 length equals 18 residues. Germline values: CDR1 MRHNA, CDR2 SNTAGT. V shed 3 bases and J 1 base; nucleotides not matched to a gene: 12. CDR3 nucleotides: TGTGCCAGCAGTGAAAGGACTATAGCGGGGCTCGGCACAGATACGCAGTATTTT. Protein: CASSERTIAGLGTDTQYF.

The chain couples TRBV19 to TRBJ1-5, with 7 bases matching TRBD1. The germline V gene encodes CDR1 LNHDA and CDR2 SQIVND (reference sequence). The length of the CDR3 is 14 residues. The trim removed 7 bases at V and 5 bases at J, leaving 8 bases unmatched. CDR3 loop: CASTRDRSYQPQHF. CDR3 DNA: TGTGCCAGTACCAGGGACAGATCCTATCAGCCCCAGCATTTT.

The V call is TRBV10-3, the J call TRBJ2-7, with 11 positions matching TRBD2. The CDR3 is 15 amino acids. After removal of 5 bases from V and 2 bases from J, the junction contained 5 bases not matched to a gene. In germline, CDR1 is ENHRY, CDR2 SYGVKD. CDR3 sequence (DNA): TGTGCCATCAGTAGGGGGACTAGCGGAACCTACGAGCAGTACTTC. This codes for CAISRGTSGTYEQYF.

This rearrangement joins TRBV5-8 to TRBJ2-3; tentative D call: TRBD2 (7 bases). This CDR3 has 15 amino acids. From germline, CDR1 is SGHTS and CDR2 YDEGEE. The V gene lost 3 bases and the J gene lost 1 base, with 12 bases spanning the gap. CDR3 coding DNA: TGTGCCAGCAGCTCGCGGGGGCGAGGCACAGATACGCAGTATTTT. Protein: CASSSRGRGTDTQYF.

The chain has TRBV6-5 and TRBJ1-1; D may be TRBD1 (6 bases). The CDR3 is made up of 16 amino acids. Between the trimmed V and J ends, which lost 4 bases and 3 bases, there was a span of 18 bases. Germline V gives CDR1 MNHEY, CDR2 SVGAGI. The CDR3 DNA reads TGTGCCAGCAGTTCACGCCAGGGGATTCGGGACACTGAAGCTTTCTTT. This gives the protein CASSSRQGIRDTEAFF.

The genes are TRBV5-4 and TRBJ2-7; either TRBD1 or TRBD2 may fit D (6 bases each). The germline CDR1 and CDR2 sequences are SGHNT and YYREEE (reference sequence). There are 16 residues in the CDR3. The V end was cut by 4 bases, the J end by 2 bases, with 19 bases between. CDR3 amino acids: CASSQASGATPYEQYF. In nucleotides, the CDR3 is TGTGCCAGCAGCCAGGCCTCGGGGGCCACCCCCTACGAGCAGTACTTC.

Only one count was recorded for this clone. One end of the junction does not line up with germline, which may come from a read error. V gene TRBV7-2 combines with J gene TRBJ2-5; TRBD2 matches at 8 bases. The CDR3 covers 16 residues. Per the germline V gene, CDR1 is SGHTA and CDR2 is FQGNSA. CDR3 DNA sequence: TGTGCCAGCAGATTAGGGGCAGGCGGGGGGACAGAGACCCAGTACTTC. It is translated as CASRLGAGGGTETQYF.

V is TRBV4-3 and J is TRBJ1-1; D remains unclear. The ends were cut back, 5 bases at V and 8 bases at J, with 21 bases in the middle. The CDR3 is 15 residues long. Germline CDR1 and CDR2: LGHNA and YSLEER. CDR3 bases: TGCGCCAGCAGCGCGGGGAATAAACCCCCGCTAGAAGCTTTCTTT. Its translation is CASSAGNKPPLEAFF.

Notes on this clone: Other nucleotide sequences from this sample produce the same CDR3. V usage is TRBV5-6 and J usage is TRBJ1-2, with D unclear. V lost 0 bases and J 4 bases, leaving 4 bases between the germline ends. Per germline, CDR1 SGHDT and CDR2 YYEEEE. The CDR3 totals 12 residues. CDR3 DNA: TGTGCCAGCAGCTTGGGGGTCTATGGCTACACCTTC. It encodes CASSLGVYGYTF.

The J gene is TRBJ2-7, the V gene TRBV18; the match to TRBD1 covers 8 bases. The ends lost 5 bases at V and 2 bases at J; junction bases unmatched: 5. CDR1 and CDR2 (germline): KGHSH, LQKENI. CDR3 size: 14 residues. CDR3 sequence: CASSTGGLPYEQYF. The CDR3 DNA sequence: TGTGCCAGCTCAACAGGGGGTTTGCCCTACGAGCAGTACTTC.